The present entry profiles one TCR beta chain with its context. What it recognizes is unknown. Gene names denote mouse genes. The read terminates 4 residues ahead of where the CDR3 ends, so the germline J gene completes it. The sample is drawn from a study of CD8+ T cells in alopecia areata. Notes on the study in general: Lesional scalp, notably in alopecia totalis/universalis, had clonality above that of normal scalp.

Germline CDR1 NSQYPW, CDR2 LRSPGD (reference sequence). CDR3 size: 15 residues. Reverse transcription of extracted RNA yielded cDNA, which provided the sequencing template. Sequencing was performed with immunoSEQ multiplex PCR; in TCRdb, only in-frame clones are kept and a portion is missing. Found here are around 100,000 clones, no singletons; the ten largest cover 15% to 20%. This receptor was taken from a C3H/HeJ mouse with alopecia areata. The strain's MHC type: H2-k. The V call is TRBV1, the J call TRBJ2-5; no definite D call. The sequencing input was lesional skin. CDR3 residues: CTCSATPDSKDTQYF. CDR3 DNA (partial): TGCACCTGCAGTGCAACTCCCGACTCGAAAGAC.